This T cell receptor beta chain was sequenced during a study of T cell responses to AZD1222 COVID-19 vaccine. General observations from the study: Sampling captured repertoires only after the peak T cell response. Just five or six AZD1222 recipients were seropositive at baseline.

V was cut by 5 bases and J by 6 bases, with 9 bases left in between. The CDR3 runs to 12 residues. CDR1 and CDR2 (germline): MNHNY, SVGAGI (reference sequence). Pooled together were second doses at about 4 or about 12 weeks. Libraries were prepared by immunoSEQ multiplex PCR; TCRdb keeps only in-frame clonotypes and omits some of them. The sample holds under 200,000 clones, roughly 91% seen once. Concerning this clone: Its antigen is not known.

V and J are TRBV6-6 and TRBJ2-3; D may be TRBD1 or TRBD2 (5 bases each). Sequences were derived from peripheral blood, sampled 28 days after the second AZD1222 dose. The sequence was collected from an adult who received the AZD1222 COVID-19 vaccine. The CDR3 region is CASSTEGDTQYF. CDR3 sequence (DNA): TGTGCCAGCAGTACCGAGGGGGATACGCAGTATTTT.